These T cell receptor beta chains were read from a single sample in a study of blood T cell repertoires in COVID-19. The protocol was immunoSEQ multiplex PCR, while the TCRdb copy is restricted to in-frame clones and leaves out a portion. The repertoire holds 55,000 to 75,000 clones, 90% to 95% seen once, with 8.5% in the top ten. Sequenced material: peripheral blood. These receptors all come from a human donor in a cohort sampled during active COVID-19. The CDR3 runs from the conserved cysteine through the conserved F or W. A D gene is named only where the DNA matches it firmly. Clone size appears in some rows only: once, few, many, or a class for an expanded clone.

TRBJ2-1	TRBD2	TRBV6-2/TRBV6-3	-	TGTGCCAGCAGCCCCACGTTTAGCGGGGGGGAGCAGTTCTTC	CASSPTFSGGEQFF
TRBJ2-6	TRBD1	TRBV7-3	-	TGTGCCAGCACCCTACCCCAGGGGGACGGGGCCAACGTCCTGACTTTC	CASTLPQGDGANVLTF
TRBJ1-3	-	TRBV6-2/TRBV6-3	-	TGTGCCAGCAGTTGGGCAGGGTCTGGAAACACCATATATTTT	CASSWAGSGNTIYF
TRBJ2-1	TRBD2	TRBV12-3/TRBV12-4	-	TGTGCCAGCAGTTTAGGGGGGACTAGCAGTCGGTTCTTC	CASSLGGTSSRFF
TRBJ2-6	-	TRBV27	-	TGTGCCAGCAGTTCAGTCAAATCTGGGGCCAACGTCCTGACTTTC	CASSSVKSGANVLTF
TRBJ2-7	TRBD2	TRBV7-9	-	TGTGCCAGCAGCCCATCCGGGACTAGCGGCGAGCAGTACTTC	CASSPSGTSGEQYF
TRBJ1-4	-	TRBV23-1	-	TGCGCCAGCAGTCAATCGGAAAACGGGGTAGAGTTGACTAATGAAAAACTGTTTTTT	CASSQSENGVELTNEKLFF
TRBJ1-4	-	TRBV6-5	-	TGTGCCAGCAGTCCCAGGGTTGCAACTAATGAAAAACTGTTTTTT	CASSPRVATNEKLFF
TRBJ2-7	TRBD1	TRBV4-3	few	TGCGCCAGCAGCCAAGATTTCCAGGGGGCCCCCTACGAGCAGTACTTC	CASSQDFQGAPYEQYF
TRBJ1-5	-	TRBV9	-	TGTGCCAGCAGCACGGGTTCCAATCAGCCCCAGCATTTT	CASSTGSNQPQHF
TRBJ1-2	TRBD1	TRBV29-1	-	TGCAGCGTTGAGACAGGGGATGGCTACACCTTC	CSVETGDGYTF